This T cell receptor (beta chain) was found in a study of shared clonotypes between healthy human individuals. For the study at large: Contributing individuals were two females and three males aged 18 to 49. Overall study results and limits: Genetic and exposure-history diversity was limited by the few donors. Specimens sampled were limited to blood, with tissue repertoires likely differing. On the whole, naive subsets had larger estimated richness than memory subsets had.

Turning to this clone: Its antigen remains unknown.

Sequencing was performed with immunoSEQ multiplex PCR; in TCRdb, only in-frame clones are kept and a portion is missing. The table lists roughly 810,000 clones, about 96% of them singletons, with about 0.25% in the top ten. As defined, naive CD8 cells were CD45RO-negative and positively selected for CCR7, with terminally differentiated effector memory CD45RA+ cells excluded. V was trimmed by 0 bases and J by 1 base, leaving 4 bases between them. The germline gives CDR1 PRHDT, CDR2 FYEKMQ (reference sequence). CDR3 length equals 13 residues. This TCR came from a young man in good health. The specimen sequenced was naive CD8+ T cells sorted from blood. The chain has TRBV13 and TRBJ2-7; D ambiguous. CDR3 residues: CASSLGKSYEQYF. The CDR3, as DNA: TGTGCCAGCAGCTTAGGGAAATCCTACGAGCAGTACTTC.